The 29 T cell receptor beta chains listed next were all sequenced from one sample in a study of T cell responses to AZD1222 COVID-19 vaccine. Profiled with immunoSEQ multiplex PCR; TCRdb holds only in-frame clones, not every one. Among about 140,000 clones, 85% to 95% were seen once, and the ten largest hold under 2.5%. This specimen consisted of peripheral blood, obtained on day 0 of AZD1222 vaccination. The receptors here all came from an adult in good health.

The chain joins TRBV4-2 to TRBJ1-2; a weak D match, TRBD1 (5 bases). Per germline, CDR1 LGHNA and CDR2 YNFKEQ. V lost 0 bases, J lost 2 bases, and 7 bases lay in between. The length of the CDR3 is 14 residues. CDR3 in amino acids: CASSQDWGNYGYTF. The CDR3 region has the DNA TGTGCCAGCAGCCAAGATTGGGGGAACTATGGCTACACCTTC.

The chain employs TRBV5-1 and TRBJ2-2, with 7 bases identical to TRBD1. CDR1 is SGHRS and CDR2 is YFSETQ in the germline V gene. The CDR3 is 14 residues long. The junction had 4 bases not matched to a gene; V was cut back by 1 base and J by 7 bases. The CDR3 protein is CASSLRQGGGELFF. Written as DNA, the CDR3 is TGCGCCAGCAGCTTGCGACAGGGCGGCGGGGAGCTGTTTTTT.

The V and J genes are TRBV5-4 and TRBJ2-7; 9 bases are a match to TRBD1. The V gene end was trimmed by 3 bases and the J gene end by 2 bases; junction bases not matched to a gene: 3. Germline values: CDR1 SGHNT, CDR2 YYREEE (reference sequence). The CDR3 has 14 residues. CDR3 DNA: TGTGCCAGCAGCTGGGGACAGGGCACCTACGAGCAGTACTTC. It is translated as CASSWGQGTYEQYF.

V and J are TRBV11-3 and TRBJ2-4; tentative D call: TRBD2 (6 bases). The CDR3 has 13 amino acids. V lost 5 bases and J lost 7, with 12 bases in between. Germline assignment: CDR1 SGHNT and CDR2 YENEEA. The CDR3 loop reads CASSAGTVNIQYF. CDR3 sequence (DNA): TGTGCCAGCAGCGCCGGGACTGTCAACATTCAGTACTTC.

The rearrangement joins TRBV5-1 to TRBJ1-4; the D gene is possibly TRBD1 (5 bases). The CDR3 runs to 14 residues. Trimming removed 6 bases from V and 2 bases from J, with 11 bases in between. Germline V gene sequence: CDR1 SGHRS, CDR2 YFSETQ. The CDR3 coding sequence is TGCGCCAGCACCCTGGGGGGGACTAATGAAAAACTGTTTTTT. Translation gives CASTLGGTNEKLFF. Complete variable domain (other parts from reference TRBV5-1 and TRBJ1-4): KAGVTQTPRYLIKTRGQQVTLSCSPISGHRSVSWYQQTPGQGLQFLFEYFSETQRNKGNFPGRFSGRQFSNSRSEMNVSTLELGDSALYLCASTLGGTNEKLFFGSGTQLSVL.

V gene TRBV27 combines with J gene TRBJ1-6; TRBD1 aligns across 10 bases. The junction had 5 bases not matched to a gene; V was cut back by 5 bases and J by 10 bases. Germline CDR1 and CDR2: MNHEY and SMNVEV (reference sequence). This CDR3 is built from 14 residues. This CDR3 reads CASSLWDRGSPLHF. For the CDR3, the DNA is TGTGCCAGCAGTCTGTGGGACAGGGGATCACCCCTCCACTTT.

This chain uses TRBV19 with TRBJ2-5; no reliable D call. CDR3 length equals 13 residues. V lost 2 bases and J lost 3, with 7 bases in between. Looked up from germline, CDR1 is LNHDA and CDR2 is SQIVND (reference sequence). The CDR3 is CASSISAEETQYF. CDR3 DNA: TGTGCCAGTAGTATAAGCGCGGAAGAGACCCAGTACTTC.

V and J are TRBV27 and TRBJ1-2; D is perhaps TRBD1 (6 bases). CDR1 is MNHEY, CDR2 SMNVEV, per germline (reference sequence). CDR3 length equals 15 residues. V lost 3 bases, J lost 7 bases, and 18 bases lay in between. The CDR3 DNA is TGTGCCAGCAGTTTCTCGGGGGGCGAGGGCTCTGGCTACACCTTC. Translated: CASSFSGGEGSGYTF.

The V call is TRBV6-5, the J call TRBJ2-7, with D unresolved. V lost 0 bases and J 2 bases, leaving 14 bases between the germline ends. The CDR3 has 16 residues. The germline CDR1 and CDR2 sequences are MNHEY and SVGAGI. In DNA form, the CDR3 reads TGTGCCAGCAGTTACTCGGTCGGCAACTCGGCCTACGAGCAGTACTTC. This gives the protein CASSYSVGNSAYEQYF.

This chain joins TRBV28 and TRBJ2-7; 11 bases are a match to TRBD1. Trimming cost V 8 bases and J 3 bases; bases outside gene matches: 6. CDR3 length: 14 residues. CDR1 and CDR2 from the germline V gene are MDHEN and SYDVKM. This chain's CDR3 is CASGRGQGVYEQYF. CDR3 DNA: TGTGCCAGCGGGAGGGGACAGGGGGTCTACGAGCAGTACTTC.

This chain uses TRBV7-9 with TRBJ1-3; no clear D. V was shortened by 5 bases and J by 2 bases, with 13 bases between the two germline ends. The CDR3 is made up of 15 amino acids. CDR1 is SEHNR, CDR2 FQNEAQ, per germline (reference sequence). The CDR3: CASSRAVYTGNTIYF. CDR3 sequence (DNA): TGTGCCAGCAGCCGAGCGGTATACACTGGAAACACCATATATTTT. Variable domain in full (rest from reference TRBV7-9 and TRBJ1-3): DTGVSQNPRHKITKRGQNVTFRCDPISEHNRLYWYRQTLGQGPEFLTYFQNEAQLEKSRLLSDRFSAERPKGSFSTLEIQRTEQGDSAMYLCASSRAVYTGNTIYFGEGSWLTVV.

The rearrangement links TRBV14 to TRBJ1-3; 12 nucleotides align to TRBD1. Per the germline V gene, CDR1 is SGHDN and CDR2 is FVKESK. This CDR3 has 15 amino acids. The V and J ends lost 5 bases and 3 bases, in that order; junction bases with no gene match: 2. As DNA, the CDR3 is TGTGCCAGCAGCTGGGACAGGGGGCTTGGAAACACCATATATTTT. It specifies CASSWDRGLGNTIYF.

This clone was seen just once. The chain employs TRBV7-7 and TRBJ1-2, with D unclear. V was clipped by 3 bases and J by 5 bases, with 13 bases between them. CDR3 length: 14 residues. CDR1 is SSHAT, CDR2 FNYEAQ, per germline (reference sequence). The CDR3 here is CASSLVRGAYGYTF. The CDR3 bases are TGTGCCAGCAGCTTGGTTCGGGGAGCATATGGCTACACCTTC. The full variable domain, its missing parts supplied by reference TRBV7-7 and TRBJ1-2, is GAGVSQSPRYKVTKRGQDVTLRCDPISSHATLYWYQQALGQGPEFLTYFNYEAQPDKSGLPSDRFSAERPEGSISTLTIQRTEQRDSAMYRCASSLVRGAYGYTFGSGTRLTVV.

The chain links TRBV6-5 to TRBJ2-7; D possibly corresponds to TRBD1 (6 bases). V shed 2 bases and J shed 0 bases, with 8 bases lying between them. This CDR3 is built from 14 residues. The germline V gene has CDR1 MNHEY and CDR2 SVGAGI. DNA for the CDR3: TGTGCCAGCAGTTACAGACAGGACTCCTACGAGCAGTACTTC. Its protein product is CASSYRQDSYEQYF.

The chain has TRBV2 and TRBJ1-1; TRBD1 matches at 7 bases. Losses at the gene ends were 4 bases for V and 0 bases for J; bases not matched to a gene: 2. The CDR3 is 14 residues long. The germline V gene encodes CDR1 SNHLY and CDR2 FYNNEI. The CDR3, as DNA: TGTGCCAGCAGTGCGGGACAGTTGAACACTGAAGCTTTCTTT. It encodes CASSAGQLNTEAFF.

V usage is TRBV12-3 or TRBV12-4 and J usage is TRBJ1-3, with D uncertain. The germline V and J ends were trimmed by 3 bases and 4 bases, with 4 bases remaining between them. The CDR3 loop spans 12 amino acids. In DNA form, the CDR3 reads TGTGCCAGCAGTTTGTCCGGAAACACCATATATTTT. Encoded protein: CASSLSGNTIYF.

In its sample, this clone was seen once. The rearrangement uses TRBV6-5 and TRBJ1-4, with a possible D match to TRBD1 (6 bases). Germline V CDR1 and CDR2: MNHEY, SVGAGI. The CDR3 runs 11 residues. Trimming shortened V by 9 bases and J by 8 bases, and 10 bases separated the two germline ends. CDR3 DNA sequence: TGTGCCAGTGGGGGGACAGAAAAACTGTTTTTT. This gives the protein CASGGTEKLFF.

The chain joins TRBV7-2 to TRBJ1-3; D unresolved. CDR1 and CDR2 (germline): SGHTA, FQGNSA. V lost 4 bases and J lost 8, with 12 bases in between. The CDR3 runs to 13 residues. The CDR3, as DNA: TGTGCCAGCAGCTGGGATCGTGGGCACACCATATATTTT. Its protein is CASSWDRGHTIYF.

This chain joins TRBV9 and TRBJ1-2, with D uncertain. V lost 3 bases to trimming and J lost 2 bases, with 2 bases between them. CDR1 SGDLS and CDR2 YYNGEE come from the germline V gene. CDR3 length: 11 amino acids. The CDR3 reads CASSANYGYTF. CDR3 in DNA: TGTGCCAGCAGCGCCAACTATGGCTACACCTTC.

The gene calls are TRBV18 and TRBJ1-6, with D perhaps matching TRBD1 (6 bases). The germline V and J ends were trimmed by 3 bases and 15 bases, with 15 bases remaining between them. Germline V gene data show CDR1 as KGHSH and CDR2 as LQKENI. This CDR3 region has 13 residues. The CDR3 reads CASSPTRDTFLHF. CDR3 sequence (DNA): TGTGCCAGCTCACCCACCCGGGACACTTTCCTCCACTTT.

The chain joins TRBV25-1 to TRBJ2-1, with TRBD2 matching 15 bases. V lost 4 bases to trimming and J lost 4 bases; unmatched junction nucleotides: 2. The CDR3 loop spans 16 amino acids. In germline, CDR1 is MGHDK, CDR2 SYGVNS. CDR3 sequence: CASSVGTSGGYNEQFF. DNA for the CDR3: TGTGCCAGCAGTGTGGGGACTAGCGGGGGGTACAATGAGCAGTTCTTC.

V usage is TRBV28 and J usage is TRBJ2-1; 8 bases agree with TRBD2. Germline V CDR1 and CDR2: MDHEN, SYDVKM. The CDR3 covers 17 residues. With V trimmed by 7 bases and J by 2 bases, 13 bases remained unmatched. This CDR3 is CASKPSAGVNTYNEQFF. The CDR3 DNA reads TGTGCCAGCAAACCATCAGCGGGGGTCAATACCTACAATGAGCAGTTCTTC.

CDR3 sequence reads: CASRRPGIGGNTIYF. The CDR3 nucleotides read TGTGCCAGTAGAAGACCGGGAATCGGGGGAAACACCATATATTTT. The chain recombines TRBV19 with TRBJ1-3; D gene unclear. CDR3 size: 15 residues. Germline CDR1 reads LNHDA; CDR2 reads SQIVND (reference sequence). The V end lost 6 bases, the J end lost 4 bases, and 16 bases lay between the germline ends.

The gene calls are TRBV27 and TRBJ2-1, with TRBD2 as a possible D gene (5 bases). CDR1 is MNHEY, CDR2 SMNVEV, per germline (reference sequence). V was pared by 4 bases and J by 5 bases, with 9 bases between. The CDR3 has 13 residues. This CDR3 is CASSSMRDNEQFF. DNA of the CDR3: TGTGCCAGCAGTTCTATGAGGGACAATGAGCAGTTCTTC.

The rearrangement uses TRBV19 and TRBJ1-2, with TRBD1 as a possible D gene (5 bases). CDR1 and CDR2 from the germline V gene are LNHDA and SQIVND (reference sequence). The CDR3 runs 14 residues. Trimming took off 5 bases at V and 3 bases at J, with 13 bases between the two ends. CDR3 amino acids: CASSFPRVHYGYTF. In DNA, the CDR3 is TGTGCCAGTAGTTTCCCCAGGGTGCACTATGGCTACACCTTC.

The chain uses TRBV11-2 and TRBJ2-5; 7 bases are shared with TRBD1. Trimming cost V 0 bases and J 1 base; bases outside gene matches: 5. Germline values: CDR1 SGHAT, CDR2 FQNNGV. This CDR3 spans 16 amino acids. The CDR3 DNA sequence: TGTGCCAGCAGCTTAGATCAGCGACAGGGCCAAGAGACCCAGTACTTC. Protein product: CASSLDQRQGQETQYF. Drawing the rest from reference TRBV11-2 and TRBJ2-5, the complete variable domain is EAGVAQSPRYKIIEKRQSVAFWCNPISGHATLYWYQQILGQGPKLLIQFQNNGVVDDSQLPKDRFSAERLKGVDSTLKIQPAKLEDSAVYLCASSLDQRQGQETQYFGPGTRLLVL.

The V call is TRBV7-3, the J call TRBJ2-2, with D maybe TRBD2 (6 bases). Looked up from germline, CDR1 is SGHTA and CDR2 is FQGTGA. Trimming took off 5 bases at V and 2 bases at J, with 12 bases between the two ends. The CDR3 loop spans 15 amino acids. CDR3 residues: CASSPLGSNTGELFF. In DNA, the CDR3 is TGTGCCAGCAGCCCACTCGGGAGTAACACCGGGGAGCTGTTTTTT.

This clone occurred once. The V and J genes are TRBV5-1 and TRBJ1-4, with D possibly being TRBD1 (6 bases). V was shortened by 0 bases and J by 11 bases, with 14 bases between the two germline ends. The CDR3 spans 14 residues. CDR1 SGHRS and CDR2 YFSETQ come from the germline V gene. The CDR3 loop reads CASSLGQGLEKLFF. In nucleotides, the CDR3 is TGCGCCAGCAGCTTGGGGCAGGGGTTGGAGAAACTGTTTTTT.

The gene calls are TRBV3-1 (or the pseudogene TRBV3-2) and TRBJ1-6, with TRBD1 matching over 8 bases. The CDR3 covers 14 residues. V trimming: 6 bases; J trimming: 9 bases; junction bases outside the gene matches: 7. Per germline, CDR1 LGHDT and CDR2 YNNKEL (reference sequence). The CDR3 DNA sequence: TGTGCCAGCAGTGTCAGGGGGCTCAGTTCACCCCTCCACTTT. Its translation is CASSVRGLSSPLHF.